These 13 T cell receptor beta chains came from one sample sequenced in a study of blood T cell repertoires in COVID-19. Clones were read by immunoSEQ multiplex PCR, and TCRdb kept only the in-frame ones, dropping some. The sample holds fewer than 250,000 clones, about 86% seen once. Source material: PBMCs or T cells enriched from blood (not recorded which). The origin of the receptors is a woman between 35 and 50 years old with acute COVID-19.

The chain has TRBV28 and TRBJ2-7, with TRBD2 identical over 9 bases. The CDR3 length is 19 residues. Germline V gene data show CDR1 as MDHEN and CDR2 as SYDVKM. The ends lost 5 bases at V and 4 bases at J; junction bases unmatched: 21. CDR3 DNA sequence: TGTGCCAGCAGTAGCCGGGACCTGCTATCGGCTAGCGGGATTTACGAGCAGTACTTC. Translated: CASSSRDLLSASGIYEQYF.

The rearrangement uses TRBV7-9 and TRBJ2-1; the D gene is possibly TRBD1 (5 bases). Deletions cut 2 bases from V and 5 bases from J, with 19 bases between. Germline assignment: CDR1 SEHNR and CDR2 FQNEAQ (reference sequence). The CDR3 runs 17 residues. The CDR3 DNA follows: TGTGCCAGCAGCTTATTCCCCGGAGCTGGGGCAGACAATGAGCAGTTCTTC. Residues: CASSLFPGAGADNEQFF.

The chain joins TRBV28 to TRBJ1-2, with D possibly being TRBD1 (6 bases). Trimming cost V 5 bases and J 5 bases, with 15 bases left between them. CDR1 and CDR2 (germline): MDHEN, SYDVKM. The CDR3 has 14 amino acids. The CDR3 DNA is TGTGCCAGCAGTAATACAGGGAAGAGTTATGGCTACACCTTC. Amino acids: CASSNTGKSYGYTF.

The chain links TRBV7-9 to TRBJ2-7, with a possible D match to TRBD1 (6 bases). This CDR3 spans 11 amino acids. V lost 5 bases and J lost 5, with 7 bases in between. Per germline, CDR1 SEHNR and CDR2 FQNEAQ (reference sequence). DNA of the CDR3: TGTGCCAGCAGCCACAGGGACGAGCAGTACTTC. It is translated as CASSHRDEQYF.

The gene calls are TRBV11-3 and TRBJ2-7; TRBD1 matches 9 bases. This CDR3 contains 16 residues. J gave up 5 bases and V 5 bases, and 13 bases lay outside the gene matches. Germline lookup yields CDR1 SGHNT and CDR2 YENEEA. DNA for the CDR3: TGTGCCAGCAGCAGATCCCCGGGACAGGGTGAAAACGAGCAGTACTTC. Amino acids: CASSRSPGQGENEQYF.

V usage is TRBV3-1 (or the pseudogene TRBV3-2) and J usage is TRBJ2-3, with D perhaps TRBD2 (6 bases). This CDR3 region has 17 residues. V lost 1 base to trimming and J lost 3 bases, with 17 bases between them. The germline CDR1 and CDR2 sequences are LGHDT and YNNKEL (reference sequence). CDR3 coding DNA: TGTGCCAGCAGCCAAGGCCCGGGGAGGATAGTTACAGATACGCAGTATTTT. This codes for CASSQGPGRIVTDTQYF.

The chain uses TRBV12-3 or TRBV12-4 and TRBJ2-7; 11 bases are shared with TRBD2. After removal of 6 bases from V and 4 bases from J, the junction contained 2 bases not matched to a gene. This CDR3 region has 13 residues. The chain's CDR3 is CASRTSGSYEQYF. The DNA for the CDR3 is TGTGCCAGCAGAACTAGCGGGAGTTACGAGCAGTACTTC.

J is TRBJ2-7 and V is TRBV11-3; 7 bases are a match to TRBD2. The length of the CDR3 is 13 residues. V dropped 5 bases and J dropped 4; count of bases not matched to a gene: 5. Germline CDR1 SGHNT, CDR2 YENEEA. The CDR3 here is CASSRTRFYEQYF. CDR3 nucleotide sequence: TGTGCCAGCAGCAGGACTAGATTTTACGAGCAGTACTTC.

This clone was detected once. V and J are TRBV28 and TRBJ1-3; 7 positions agree with TRBD1. Germline V CDR1 and CDR2: MDHEN, SYDVKM. The V and J ends lost 7 bases and 8 bases, in that order; junction bases with no gene match: 8. The CDR3 extends over 13 amino acids. CDR3 sequence: CASTATGRYTIYF. CDR3 sequence (DNA): TGTGCCAGCACCGCGACAGGGAGATACACCATATATTTT.

This chain uses TRBV9 with TRBJ1-4; 7 bases agree with TRBD1. The CDR3 is 16 amino acids. Germline CDR1 is SGDLS and CDR2 is YYNGEE. V was clipped by 4 bases and J by 6 bases; unmatched bases: 12. The CDR3 bases are TGTGCCAGCAGCCCCCACTCACAGGGGTGGTATGAAAAACTGTTTTTT. As protein: CASSPHSQGWYEKLFF.

The chain is built from TRBV6-2 or TRBV6-3 and TRBJ1-5; 7 bases map to TRBD1. With 5 bases clipped from V and 4 bases from J, the junction kept 8 bases outside the gene matches. The CDR3 spans 15 residues. Per germline, CDR1 MNHEY and CDR2 SVGEGT. CDR3 nucleotides: TGTGCCAGCAGTCTCCGGGACAGTTATAATCAGCCCCAGCATTTT. Amino acid sequence: CASSLRDSYNQPQHF.

The J gene is TRBJ2-7, the V gene TRBV19; 11 positions match TRBD2. The CDR3 runs to 16 residues. Trimming at V came to 3 bases and at J to 7 bases, leaving 11 bases not matched to a gene. Per germline, CDR1 LNHDA and CDR2 SQIVND (reference sequence). The CDR3 DNA reads as TGTGCCAGTAGTATGGCTACTAGCGGGAGAGCAGGGGAGCAGTACTTC. It encodes CASSMATSGRAGEQYF.

The chain recombines TRBV5-1 with TRBJ1-6; tentative D call: TRBD1 (6 bases). This CDR3 comprises 17 residues. Trimming left V 4 bases short and J 0 bases short, with 14 bases between. Germline V gives CDR1 SGHRS, CDR2 YFSETQ. CDR3 region: CASSRQAQSSYNSPLHF. The CDR3 DNA reads as TGCGCCAGCAGCCGACAGGCGCAGAGCTCCTATAATTCACCCCTCCACTTT. Full variable domain (missing parts from reference TRBV5-1 and TRBJ1-6): KAGVTQTPRYLIKTRGQQVTLSCSPISGHRSVSWYQQTPGQGLQFLFEYFSETQRNKGNFPGRFSGRQFSNSRSEMNVSTLELGDSALYLCASSRQAQSSYNSPLHFGNGTRLTVT.